The 25 T cell receptor beta chains listed next were all sequenced from one sample in a study of OX40 agonist ivuxolimab in advanced cancers. This table comes from immunoSEQ multiplex PCR, and its TCRdb copy is limited to in-frame clones, with some not included. The data contain about 60,000 clones, roughly 86% of them singletons. This sample comprised CD4+ or CD8+ T cells sorted from blood, obtained in a trial of the OX40 agonist ivuxolimab. Source of these receptors: an adult with an advanced solid tumor such as melanoma, head and neck, liver or kidney cancer.

The V call is TRBV21-1, the J call TRBJ2-6; no DNA check was done on the table's D call, TRBD1. TRBV21-1 is tagged as a pseudogene. CDR3 length equals 15 residues. In nucleotides, the CDR3 is TGTGCCAGCAGCAAGAGGGGGCCTGGGGCCAACGTCCTGACTTTC. Translation gives CASSKRGPGANVLTF.

This chain connects TRBV6-5 to TRBJ2-5; 8 bases are a match to TRBD1. CDR1 is MNHEY, CDR2 SVGAGI, per germline. CDR3 length: 15 amino acids. V dropped 5 bases and J dropped 5; count of bases not matched to a gene: 10. In DNA, the CDR3 is TGTGCCAGCAGTCATCGGAGGGACAGGCTGGAGACCCAGTACTTC. Translating gives CASSHRRDRLETQYF.

This clone was observed once. The rearrangement joins TRBV11-2 to TRBJ1-6; the D is unclear. The CDR3 extends over 14 amino acids. Germline V gene lookup returns CDR1 SGHAT and CDR2 FQNNGV. Between the trimmed V and J ends, which lost 5 bases and 9 bases, there was a span of 14 bases. Here the CDR3 reads CASSLGSVGSPLHF. CDR3 DNA sequence: TGTGCCAGCAGCCTCGGGTCGGTCGGTTCACCCCTCCACTTT.

The rearrangement joins TRBV7-9 to TRBJ2-5; 9 bases are shared with TRBD1. The CDR3 is 18 residues long. Germline values: CDR1 SEHNR, CDR2 FQNEAQ (reference sequence). V was clipped by 5 bases and J by 5 bases; unmatched bases: 18. CDR3 in amino acids: CASSHWTGASKWVETQYF. In DNA form, the CDR3 reads TGTGCCAGCAGCCATTGGACAGGGGCGTCCAAATGGGTTGAGACCCAGTACTTC. The full variable domain, with the rest looked up from reference TRBV7-9 and TRBJ2-5, is DTGVSQNPRHKITKRGQNVTFRCDPISEHNRLYWYRQTLGQGPEFLTYFQNEAQLEKSRLLSDRFSAERPKGSFSTLEIQRTEQGDSAMYLCASSHWTGASKWVETQYFGPGTRLLVL.

The CDR3 sequence: CASRIAGVSYEQYF. The DNA for the CDR3 is TGTGCCAGCCGTATAGCGGGAGTTTCCTACGAGCAGTACTTC. The V gene is TRBV27, the J gene TRBJ2-7; 9 nucleotides line up with TRBD2. The CDR3 loop spans 14 amino acids. Trimming at V came to 8 bases and at J to 1 base, leaving 6 bases not matched to a gene. Germline CDR1 and CDR2: MNHEY and SMNVEV (reference sequence).

This clone was seen only once. The genes are TRBV6-5 and TRBJ1-4, with D tentatively TRBD1 (5 bases). CDR3 length equals 15 residues. From germline, CDR1 is MNHEY and CDR2 SVGAGI. V was trimmed by 4 bases and J by 3 bases, leaving 12 bases between them. CDR3 loop: CASSSGLQPNEKLFF. CDR3 nucleotide sequence: TGTGCCAGCAGTTCAGGGCTGCAGCCTAATGAAAAACTGTTTTTT.

This clone came up a few times. V gene TRBV6-6 combines with J gene TRBJ2-3; D may be TRBD2 (6 bases). From germline, CDR1 is MNHNY and CDR2 SVGAGI (reference sequence). Trimming cost V 6 bases and J 2 bases, with 12 bases left between them. The CDR3 has 14 amino acids. The CDR3 here is CASSLWGDTDTQYF. The CDR3 DNA is TGTGCCAGCAGCTTATGGGGGGACACAGATACGCAGTATTTT.

The table lists this clone with a count of one. The V and J genes are TRBV7-9 and TRBJ1-4, with D uncertain. Trimming stripped 5 bases from V and 0 bases from J, with 19 bases between. Per germline, CDR1 SEHNR and CDR2 FQNEAQ (reference sequence). The length of the CDR3 is 18 residues. For the CDR3, the DNA is TGTGCCAGCAGCCACCCCGGACCCGTTTCCGCAACTAATGAAAAACTGTTTTTT. Its translation: CASSHPGPVSATNEKLFF. The complete variable domain, with remaining parts taken from reference TRBV7-9 and TRBJ1-4, reads DTGVSQNPRHKITKRGQNVTFRCDPISEHNRLYWYRQTLGQGPEFLTYFQNEAQLEKSRLLSDRFSAERPKGSFSTLEIQRTEQGDSAMYLCASSHPGPVSATNEKLFFGSGTQLSVL.

The genes are TRBV7-9 and TRBJ2-2; a possible D gene is TRBD2 (5 bases). V was trimmed by 2 bases and J by 0 bases, leaving 7 bases between them. This CDR3 is 15 amino acids long. Germline-derived CDR1 and CDR2 are SEHNR and FQNEAQ (reference sequence). CDR3 sequence reads: CASSLQAANTGELFF. For the CDR3, the DNA is TGTGCCAGCAGCTTACAAGCGGCGAACACCGGGGAGCTGTTTTTT.

The chain recombines TRBV5-1 with TRBJ2-7; 7 bases line up with TRBD1. V was pared by 4 bases and J by 9 bases, with 16 bases of the junction left unmatched. This CDR3 spans 15 amino acids. Germline V gene lookup returns CDR1 SGHRS and CDR2 YFSETQ. The CDR3 region is CASSRNTGQEKMQYF. CDR3 in DNA: TGCGCCAGCAGCCGGAACACCGGACAGGAAAAGATGCAGTACTTC.

By sample share, this clone is medium-sized (0.01 to 0.1%). The chain links TRBV7-9 to TRBJ2-3, with 12 bases identical to TRBD2. V shed 4 bases, J shed 4 bases, and the junction held 12 bases outside the gene matches. The germline V gene has CDR1 SEHNR and CDR2 FQNEAQ (reference sequence). The CDR3 has 18 residues. In DNA form, the CDR3 reads TGTGCCAGCAGCTCGGGACAGGGTGGGACTAGCGGGTCAGATACGCAGTATTTT. As protein: CASSSGQGGTSGSDTQYF.

This clone occurred once. One end of the junction varies from germline; a read error may be responsible. This sequence joins TRBV5-5 and TRBJ1-2; maybe TRBD1 (6 bases). The V gene's germline CDR1 is SGHKS and CDR2 YYEKEE (reference sequence). This CDR3 comprises 14 residues. The CDR3 is CASSAGPGDYGYIF. The CDR3 nucleotides are TGTGCCAGCAGCGCGGGCCCAGGGGACTATGGCTACATCTTC.

This chain joins TRBV7-2 and TRBJ2-1, with 13 nucleotides matching TRBD2. The CDR3 spans 16 residues. Germline V gene lookup returns CDR1 SGHTA and CDR2 FQGNSA. V shed 4 bases, J shed 10 bases, and the junction held 10 bases outside the gene matches. The CDR3 sequence is CASSWTGTSGVGEQFF. The CDR3 DNA sequence: TGTGCCAGCAGCTGGACCGGGACTAGCGGGGTAGGCGAGCAGTTCTTC.

This clone was observed a few times. This CDR3 is CSVGSGGRNEQFF. Written as DNA, the CDR3 is TGCAGCGTTGGAAGCGGGGGGAGGAATGAGCAGTTCTTC. This chain links TRBV29-1 with TRBJ2-1, with 9 bases aligning to TRBD2. Germline CDR1 is SQVTM and CDR2 is ANQGSEA. The CDR3 contains 13 residues. The J segment lost 7 bases and the V segment lost 4 bases, leaving 5 bases of the junction unmatched.

V gene TRBV28 combines with J gene TRBJ1-1; a possible D gene is TRBD1 (6 bases). The germline V gene encodes CDR1 MDHEN and CDR2 SYDVKM. The CDR3 loop spans 17 amino acids. Trimming removed 5 bases at V and 7 bases at J, with 26 bases between. CDR3 bases: TGTGCCAGCAGTACGAACAGGGTGATTACCTTTCCGGTTGAAGCTTTCTTT. It specifies CASSTNRVITFPVEAFF.

The V call is TRBV6-1, the J call TRBJ1-2; D is unresolved. This CDR3 is built from 17 residues. The V gene lost 0 bases and the J gene lost 6 bases, with 20 bases spanning the gap. Germline V CDR1 and CDR2: MNHNS, SASEGT. In DNA form, the CDR3 reads TGTGCCAGCAGTGAAGCGATTGGGAGGGCCCTCGGGGATGGCTACACCTTC. This encodes CASSEAIGRALGDGYTF.

The V gene is TRBV7-6, the J gene TRBJ1-3; D unclear. The V end was cut by 11 bases, the J end by 4 bases, with 12 bases between. Per the germline V gene, CDR1 is SGHVS and CDR2 is FNYEAQ. The CDR3 sequence is 12 residues long. The CDR3 nucleotides are TGTGCCTCCCGGGGTAACGGAAACACCATATATTTT. Protein product: CASRGNGNTIYF.

The genes are TRBV6-1 and TRBJ1-4, with a tentative D call TRBD1 (5 bases). This CDR3 has 12 amino acids. Germline CDR1 reads MNHNS; CDR2 reads SASEGT. V gave up 6 bases and J gave up 10 bases, with 12 bases separating them. The CDR3 DNA reads as TGTGCCAGCAGGGAGGGGACCTCAAAACTGTTTTTT. Protein sequence: CASREGTSKLFF.

The rearrangement joins TRBV6-5 to TRBJ1-2; D unresolved. The CDR3 extends over 15 amino acids. The germline V and J ends were trimmed by 0 bases and 1 base, with 9 bases remaining between them. In germline, CDR1 is MNHEY, CDR2 SVGAGI. This CDR3 is CASSYSKADNYGYTF. Here the CDR3 DNA reads TGTGCCAGCAGTTACTCGAAGGCAGATAACTATGGCTACACCTTC.

This chain connects TRBV4-2 to TRBJ1-1; TRBD1 matches at 10 bases. After removal of 6 bases from V and 5 bases from J, the junction contained 6 bases not matched to a gene. CDR1 is LGHNA, CDR2 YNFKEQ, per germline. CDR3 length: 14 residues. The CDR3 region is CASSPDRGRTEAFF. Here the CDR3 DNA reads TGTGCCAGCAGTCCGGACAGGGGGAGGACTGAAGCTTTCTTT.

This chain connects TRBV5-1 to TRBJ1-2, with 10 bases identical to TRBD1. Unmatched junction bases numbered 11, after V lost 4 bases and J lost 8 bases. Germline loops: CDR1 SGHRS, CDR2 YFSETQ. CDR3 size: 15 residues. In DNA form, the CDR3 reads TGCGCCAGCAGCCCGACAGGGGGCGCAGGAGTAGGCTACACCTTC. As protein: CASSPTGGAGVGYTF.

The chain couples TRBV7-9 to TRBJ1-5; D gene unclear. Germline V gives CDR1 SEHNR, CDR2 FQNEAQ (reference sequence). The CDR3 is made up of 15 amino acids. The V end lost 2 bases, the J end lost 4 bases, and 12 bases lay between the germline ends. Written as DNA, the CDR3 is TGTGCCAGCAGCTTATATGGGAAGGGTAATCAGCCCCAGCATTTT. As protein: CASSLYGKGNQPQHF. The full variable domain, with the rest looked up from reference TRBV7-9 and TRBJ1-5, is DTGVSQNPRHKITKRGQNVTFRCDPISEHNRLYWYRQTLGQGPEFLTYFQNEAQLEKSRLLSDRFSAERPKGSFSTLEIQRTEQGDSAMYLCASSLYGKGNQPQHFGDGTRLSIL.

This chain uses TRBV5-6 with TRBJ2-7; 9 bases match TRBD1. CDR3 length equals 16 residues. In germline, CDR1 is SGHDT, CDR2 YYEEEE. V dropped 3 bases and J dropped 2; count of bases not matched to a gene: 9. CDR3 loop: CASSSIPGQGTYEQYF. In DNA form, the CDR3 reads TGTGCCAGCAGCTCGATACCGGGACAGGGTACCTACGAGCAGTACTTC. Looking up the rest from reference TRBV5-6 and TRBJ2-7 gives the full variable domain: DAGVTQSPTHLIKTRGQQVTLRCSPKSGHDTVSWYQQALGQGPQFIFQYYEEEERQRGNFPDRFSGHQFPNYSSELNVNALLLGDSALYLCASSSIPGQGTYEQYFGPGTRLTVT.

J is TRBJ2-2 and V is TRBV7-9; the D gene is possibly TRBD2 (5 bases). The CDR3 contains 16 residues. Germline-derived CDR1 and CDR2 are SEHNR and FQNEAQ (reference sequence). The V end was cut by 2 bases, the J end by 8 bases, with 18 bases between. CDR3: CASSLREGPNLGELFF. In nucleotides, the CDR3 is TGTGCCAGCAGCTTACGCGAGGGCCCTAACCTAGGGGAGCTGTTTTTT.

V is TRBV4-1 and J is TRBJ2-1, with TRBD1 matching 8 bases. Germline V gene lookup returns CDR1 MGHRA and CDR2 YSYEKL. The CDR3 loop spans 13 amino acids. Trimming removed 0 bases from V and 12 bases from J; junction bases left unmatched: 4. The CDR3 sequence is CASSQDQGTGQFF. The CDR3 region has the DNA TGCGCCAGCAGCCAAGATCAGGGGACAGGGCAGTTCTTC.